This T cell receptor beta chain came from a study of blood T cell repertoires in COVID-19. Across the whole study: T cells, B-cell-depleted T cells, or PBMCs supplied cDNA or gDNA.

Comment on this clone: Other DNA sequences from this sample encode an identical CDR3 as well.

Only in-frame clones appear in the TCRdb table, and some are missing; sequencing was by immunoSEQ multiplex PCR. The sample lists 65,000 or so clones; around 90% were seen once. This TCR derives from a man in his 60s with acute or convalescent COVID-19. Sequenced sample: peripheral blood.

DNA for the CDR3: TGTGCCAGCAGTGAAGCATATAGCAATCAGCCCCAGCATTTT. It encodes CASSEAYSNQPQHF. The gene calls are TRBV6-1 and TRBJ1-5, with unresolved D. This CDR3 spans 14 amino acids. The V and J ends lost 0 bases and 0 bases respectively, with 3 bases between them. The V gene's germline CDR1 is MNHNS and CDR2 SASEGT.